The sequence of this T cell receptor (beta chain) was determined in a study of T cell repertoires in cytomegalovirus infection. As for the study in general: Selected CMV epitopes included recently identified HLA-C-restricted ones as well as well-studied HLA-B-restricted ones. Study-wide points: Of the TCR beta families, the public ones yielded a cumulative frequency that identified carriers of CMV plus the relevant HLA. CMV-specific HLA-C-restricted TCR beta clonotypes dominated the ex vivo response.

TCRdb redid the calling of the reads with MiXCR, one entry per CDR3 protein. The sample includes about 740,000 distinct CDR3 sequences, 33% seen only once; the top ten take 15% to 20%. Trimming took 5 bases from V and 6 from J; bases not matched to a gene: 8. Germline-derived CDR1 and CDR2 are SGHTA and FQGNSA. This CDR3 comprises 14 residues. This clonotype was counted only a few times. Its antigen remains unidentified. The material sequenced was cultured PBMCs, taken from culture after CMV antigen stimulation. The origin of this receptor is a human donor in good health (CMV status not recorded). Some clones in this sample may be carry-over from other donors' samples. The J gene is TRBJ2-5, the V gene TRBV7-2; 8 positions match TRBD2. The CDR3: CASSASGGLQTQYF. The CDR3 DNA is TGTGCCAGCAGCGCTTCGGGGGGGCTGCAGACCCAGTACTTC.